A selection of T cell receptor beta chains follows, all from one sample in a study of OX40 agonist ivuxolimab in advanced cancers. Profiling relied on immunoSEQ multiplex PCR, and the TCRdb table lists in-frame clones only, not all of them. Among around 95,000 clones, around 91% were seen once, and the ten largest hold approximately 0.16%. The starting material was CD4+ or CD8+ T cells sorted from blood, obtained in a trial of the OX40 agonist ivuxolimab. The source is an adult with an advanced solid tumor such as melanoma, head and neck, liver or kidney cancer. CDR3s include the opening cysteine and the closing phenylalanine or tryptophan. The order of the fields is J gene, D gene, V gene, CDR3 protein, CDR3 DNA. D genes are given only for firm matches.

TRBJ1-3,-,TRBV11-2,CASSLEAPISGNTIYF,TGTGCCAGCAGCTTAGAGGCGCCCATCTCTGGAAACACCATATATTTT
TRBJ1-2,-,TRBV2,CASSEDREFGGYTF,TGTGCCAGCAGTGAAGACAGGGAATTCGGTGGCTACACCTTC
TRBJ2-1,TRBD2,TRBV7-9,CASSSIAGAYNEQFF,TGTGCCAGCAGCTCCATAGCGGGGGCCTACAATGAGCAGTTCTTC
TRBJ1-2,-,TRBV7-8,CASSLGAGSGYTF,TGTGCCAGCAGCTTAGGGGCGGGGTCTGGCTACACCTTC
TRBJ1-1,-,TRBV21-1,CASSKVHGTVNTEAFF,TGTGCCAGCAGCAAAGTTCATGGGACAGTGAACACTGAAGCTTTCTTT
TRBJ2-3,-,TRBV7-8,CASVEGSGMDTQYF,TGTGCCAGCGTAGAGGGGTCTGGGATGGATACGCAGTATTTT
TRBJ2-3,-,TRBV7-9,CASSPDRAHTDTQYF,TGTGCCAGCAGTCCCGACCGAGCGCACACAGATACGCAGTATTTT
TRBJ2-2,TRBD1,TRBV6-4,CASSLTGTNTGELFF,TGTGCCAGCAGCCTGACAGGGACGAACACCGGGGAGCTGTTTTTT
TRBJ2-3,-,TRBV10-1,CASSEDSREADTQYF,TGCGCCAGCAGTGAGGACAGCCGGGAAGCAGATACGCAGTATTTT
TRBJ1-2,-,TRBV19,CASSIQGRLNYGYTF,TGTGCCAGTAGCATACAGGGCCGCTTAAACTATGGCTACACCTTC
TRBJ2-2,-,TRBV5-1,CASSLEGLPTGELFF,TGCGCCAGCAGCTTGGAGGGACTGCCCACCGGGGAGCTGTTTTTT